This TCR beta chain was sequenced during a study of blood T cell repertoires in COVID-19 (dated by TCRdb to the early 2020s). Background for the entire study: Samples from collaborators originated in the United States, Italy and Spain and spanned both the acute and convalescent phases of COVID-19. The material from the prospective study consisted of cDNA or gDNA derived from T cells, B-cell-depleted T cells, or PBMCs. Deeply sampled blood TCRbeta repertoires from subjects exposed to, actively infected with, or recovered from COVID-19 were included in the dataset. The repertoires were released in a freely available public database intended as a resource for research on the immune response to SARS-CoV-2. The samples were drawn from the first 160 participants of the ongoing ImmuneRACE study and from 1,254 subjects provided by 6 global collaborators. Nearly every sample came with metadata listing a de-identified subject ID, COVID-19 status, age in years and sex. Where available, HLA class I and class II types were taken from metadata supplied by the sample provider and were not determined by assay-based typing. Study-wide conclusions, independent of this receptor: The quantity of clinical and demographic metadata differed by source and by participant and was supplied without curation.

TCRbeta CDR3 regions were amplified from genomic DNA using the immunoSEQ Assay, a bias-controlled multiplex PCR. The published analysis was carried out like this. The number of nucleated cells in each sample was estimated from the amplification of reference gene primers within the assay. To quantify the absolute abundance of each unique TCRbeta CDR3 rearrangement, sequence reads were collapsed and filtered. For each sample, productive Simpson clonality was calculated as the square root of Simpson's diversity index across productive rearrangements. TCRdb took this table from immuneACCESS and kept in-frame rearrangements with V and J called. Such tables lack part of the clones; where checked against another copy, unresolved V genes explain under half of the gap, and the rest is unexplained. V and J calls and clone size are those listed in that table; D and trimming were worked out from the DNA. Here the sample has over 100,000 clones; roughly 80% occur a single time. The ten largest clones represent approximately 3.3% of the sample.

The collaborating institutions used their own protocols to collect whole blood in K2EDTA tubes. For TCRbeta analysis, collaborators shipped samples in one of three forms: frozen whole blood, isolated PBMCs, or DNA extracted from either of those sample types. As concerns this clone: What this receptor recognizes is not known. The record has no base qualities; no much larger clone is one base away. Other DNA sequences in this specimen translate into the identical CDR3.

Including cysteine and phenylalanine, the CDR3 has 15 amino acids. Of the read, only the CDR3 DNA is kept; its 45 bases are in frame from base 1. The germline V end is reduced by 5 bases and the J end by 2 bases; junction bases left unmatched: 4. The germline V gene (reference sequence) sets CDR1 to SEHNR and CDR2 to FQNEAQ. The chain links TRBV7-9 with TRBJ1-2, and TRBD1 matches 11 of the central bases. Input material: peripheral blood. The receptor was derived from a woman older than 75 with active or convalescent COVID-19. The CDR3 is CASSLGQGANYGYTF. In nucleotide form, the sequence is TGTGCCAGCAGCCTAGGACAGGGGGCGAACTATGGCTACACCTTC.